This T cell receptor (beta chain) is from a study of Graves' ophthalmopathy and Graves' hyperthyroidism. Amplification from RNA transcripts yielded the TCR beta CDR3 regions. Investigators did first-round RT-PCR with HTBI primers, then second-round multiplex PCR. TCRdb processed the multiplex PCR reads anew with MiXCR; each CDR3 protein has one entry. The table has 740,000 or so distinct CDR3 sequences, 40% seen once. Pregnant or lactating patients and those with other autoimmune diseases or uncontrolled infections were excluded. Reliance was placed on clinical symptoms, serum thyroxine, TRAb, thyroid ultrasound and orbital computed tomography for diagnosis. The CDR3 length is 18 residues. CDR1 is SEHNR, CDR2 FQNEAQ, per germline (reference sequence). Details on this clonotype: Its antigen remains unknown. At one end, the junction sequence differs from germline, possibly due to a read error.

The study's findings and limits: At just under 71% sensitivity and approximately 72% specificity, the model predicted progression of the ophthalmopathy.

The sequencing input was peripheral blood. The receptor comes from an adult man with Graves' ophthalmopathy. V is TRBV7-9 and J is TRBJ2-5; TRBD2 matches at 12 bases. CDR3 in DNA: TGTGCCAGCAGCTTAGAGGCGCGGGCTAGCGGGAGGGAAGAGACCCGGTACTTC. Translating it yields CASSLEARASGREETRYF.